The present T cell receptor beta chain was sequenced within a study of cytomegalovirus exposure and HLA in healthy donors. Concerning this clone: No antigen is known for it.

PCR involved 60 Vbeta and 13 Jbeta primers. Method: immunoSEQ multiplex PCR; TCRdb's copy keeps in-frame clones and lacks some. The sample lists about 170,000 clones, about 59% seen once, with over 2.5% in the top ten. Trimming at V came to 10 bases and at J to 0 bases, leaving 10 bases not matched to a gene. Germline CDR1 reads SGHNT; CDR2 reads YENEEA. CDR3 size: 16 residues. Findings and limits, study-wide: On later analysis, the bulk of CMV-associated TCR beta chains appeared to be HLA-restricted. Equally common other TCR beta chains were less clonally expanded than HLA-associated ones, a later analysis found. Versus the approximately 700-donor mean, an Asian-associated ancestry cluster reportedly showed fewer N-insertions in a later analysis.

The chain recombines TRBV11-3 with TRBJ2-3, with 10 bases lining up with TRBD1. The sequenced material came from PBMCs. This clonotype originated in a man in his forties in good health and CMV-seronegative. CDR3 bases: TGTGCCACCGCACCGCCGGACAGGGGGAGCACAGATACGCAGTATTTT. This sequence encodes CATAPPDRGSTDTQYF.